This T cell receptor beta chain was obtained from a study of blood T cell repertoires in COVID-19. Study-wide context: Material from acute and convalescent COVID-19 was sourced from the United States, Italy and Spain. PBMCs, B-cell-depleted T cells, or T cells provided the cDNA or gDNA that made up the material.

Only in-frame clones appear in the TCRdb table, and some are missing; sequencing was by immunoSEQ multiplex PCR. The sample yields 200,000 to 250,000 clones, almost 85% seen once. The germline V and J ends were trimmed by 0 bases and 2 bases, with 5 bases remaining between them. This CDR3 spans 13 amino acids. The germline CDR1 and CDR2 sequences are SGHAT and FQNNGV. This receptor was obtained from a woman aged 50 to 65 with active or convalescent COVID-19. What was sequenced was peripheral blood. The rearrangement uses TRBV11-2 and TRBJ2-7, with D possibly TRBD2 on 5 matching bases. The CDR3 spells CASSLDGTYEQYF. The CDR3 DNA is TGTGCCAGCAGCTTAGACGGGACCTACGAGCAGTACTTC.